The rows below give T cell receptor beta chains drawn from one sample of a study of shared clonotypes between healthy human individuals. Libraries were prepared by immunoSEQ multiplex PCR; TCRdb keeps only in-frame clonotypes and omits some of them. The sample includes approximately 1.5 million clones, 98% seen only once; the top ten take approximately 0.38%. Sequencing was done on a sample of naive CD4+ T cells sorted from blood. These receptors all stem from a man under 40 in good health. Each CDR3 is given with its conserved first and last residue. The D gene is left open where the match is weak. Size is omitted from some rows. Given values are once, few, many or a class for expanded clones.

TRBV11-3,.,TRBJ1-1,.,TGTGCCAGCAGCCCCACACGAGGGGACACTGAAGCTTTCTTT,CASSPTRGDTEAFF
TRBV6-6,.,TRBJ2-3,.,TGTGCCAGCAGTTACCTGGGGGATACGCAGTATTTT,CASSYLGDTQYF
TRBV5-1,.,TRBJ1-1,.,TGCGCCAGCAGCTTGAGGGTAGGCCTGATGAACACTGAAGCTTTCTTT,CASSLRVGLMNTEAFF
TRBV7-9,.,TRBJ2-1,.,TGTGCCAGCAGCCCGGCGGGGGCGGGTTCGACCAATGAGCAGTTCTTC,CASSPAGAGSTNEQFF
TRBV6-5,.,TRBJ1-4,.,TGTGCCAGCAGTTACTCCGACAGGAATGAAAAACTGTTTTTT,CASSYSDRNEKLFF
TRBV2,.,TRBJ1-1,once,TGTGCCAGCAGTGGGGTGGGGGGCACTGAAGCTTTCTTT,CASSGVGGTEAFF
TRBV19,.,TRBJ1-5,.,TGTGCCAGTACCCCTACGGCAGACAATCAGCCCCAGCATTTT,CASTPTADNQPQHF
TRBV18,.,TRBJ2-2,.,TGTGCCAGCTCACCACGGCCGGAGCCCCCGGCCGGGGAGCTGTTTTTT,CASSPRPEPPAGELFF
TRBV6-1,TRBD2,TRBJ2-5,.,TGTGCCAGCAGTGTTGGGCGGGAGTTGGAGACCCAGTACTTC,CASSVGRELETQYF
TRBV5-4,.,TRBJ2-1,.,TGTGCCAGCAGCTTGCCGGGGGCTAGCTCCTACAATGAGCAGTTCTTC,CASSLPGASSYNEQFF
TRBV5-6,TRBD2,TRBJ2-3,.,TGTGCCAGCAGCCGACGACTAGCGGGAGATGTTGCAGATACGCAGTATTTT,CASSRRLAGDVADTQYF
TRBV6-5,.,TRBJ2-2,.,TGTGCCAGCAGTCCCCAGGCAGGGGCCGGCGGGGAGCTGTTTTTT,CASSPQAGAGGELFF
TRBV6-5,.,TRBJ1-2,.,TGTGCCAGCAGTTACTCTCCGAGGGCCAACTATGGCTACACCTTC,CASSYSPRANYGYTF
TRBV28,.,TRBJ1-2,.,TGTGCCAGCAGTAGGGACATAGGCTACACCTTC,CASSRDIGYTF
TRBV28,TRBD1,TRBJ2-5,.,TGTGCCAGCAGTTTCGGACAGGGGGCACAAGAGACCCAGTACTTC,CASSFGQGAQETQYF
TRBV29-1,.,TRBJ2-7,.,TGCAGCGTTGCAAATGGATGGGAGCAGTACTTC,CSVANGWEQYF
TRBV6-5,.,TRBJ1-2,.,TGTGCCAGCAGTTACTCGTCAGGATTTGGCTACACCTTC,CASSYSSGFGYTF
TRBV7-9,.,TRBJ1-5,.,TGTGCCAGCAGCTACGGTCGGCGAGAATATAGCAATCAGCCCCAGCATTTT,CASSYGRREYSNQPQHF
TRBV7-2,.,TRBJ2-3,.,TGTGCCAGCAGCTTAGGGGGCCCGTCTACGCAGTATTTT,CASSLGGPSTQYF
TRBV9,.,TRBJ2-1,.,TGTGCCAGCAGCGTAGTGTCAGGGGAGCAGTTCTTC,CASSVVSGEQFF
TRBV7-7,TRBD1,TRBJ2-7,.,TGTGCTAGCAGCCCCCGACAGGGCCCTCTCTACGAGCAGTACTTC,CASSPRQGPLYEQYF
TRBV6-5,.,TRBJ2-3,once,TGTGCCAGCAGGCGGGACAGCACAGATACGCAGTATTTT,CASRRDSTDTQYF
TRBV18,TRBD1,TRBJ2-5,.,TGTGCCAGCTCACCACTTTCGTTACAGGGGGCCTTAGAGACCCAGTACTTC,CASSPLSLQGALETQYF
TRBV11-3,TRBD2,TRBJ2-3,.,TGTGCCAGCAGCTTACGACTAGCGGGAGGTGTAGGCACGCAGTATTTT,CASSLRLAGGVGTQYF
TRBV9,.,TRBJ2-7,.,TGTGCCAGCAGCCCTCACCCCCGGGACAAATCCTACGAGCAGTACTTC,CASSPHPRDKSYEQYF
TRBV7-9,.,TRBJ1-5,.,TGTGCCAGCAGCTCGGGCAGCTATCAGCCCCAGCATTTT,CASSSGSYQPQHF
TRBV21-1,.,TRBJ1-5,.,TGTGCCAGCAGCAAAGCAACAATAAGGCCCCAGCATTTT,CASSKATIRPQHF
TRBV15,.,TRBJ1-2,.,TGTGCCACCAGCAGAGATCCTATGGGGGGACACTATGGCTACACCTTC,CATSRDPMGGHYGYTF
TRBV28,.,TRBJ2-4,.,TGTGCCAGCAGTTTGGTTCTCGCCAAAAACATTCAGTACTTC,CASSLVLAKNIQYF
TRBV5-4,.,TRBJ2-3,.,TGTGCCAGCAGCTTGGAAGGGCCCACAGATACGCAGTATTTT,CASSLEGPTDTQYF
TRBV6-1,TRBD1,TRBJ2-2,.,TGTGCCAGCAGGACGGGGACAGGGGTCCCCGGGGAGCTGTTTTTT,CASRTGTGVPGELFF
TRBV9,TRBD2,TRBJ2-1,.,TGTGCCAGCAGCGTCACCGGGACTAGCGACATGAATGAGCAGTTCTTC,CASSVTGTSDMNEQFF
TRBV9,TRBD1,TRBJ2-5,once,TGTGCCAGCAGCGTAGCCGGGACAGACCAAGAGACCCAGTACTTC,CASSVAGTDQETQYF
TRBV5-4,.,TRBJ1-2,.,TGTGCCAGCAGCCAAGAGCTGCCTTCTGGCTACACCTTC,CASSQELPSGYTF
TRBV7-9,.,TRBJ2-1,.,TGTGCCACCGGGCAGGGGAACGGCAATGAGCAGTTCTTC,CATGQGNGNEQFF
TRBV29-1,.,TRBJ2-3,.,TGCAGCGTTGTGGGCTGGGGGCGCGGAGATACGCAGTATTTT,CSVVGWGRGDTQYF
TRBV6-1,TRBD1,TRBJ1-2,.,TGTGCCAGCAGCGAGGGACAGGGCTATGGCTACACCTTC,CASSEGQGYGYTF
TRBV6-5,.,TRBJ1-2,.,TGTGCCAGCAGTTACTCGGGGTCAGGGCCAGGTGGCTACACCTTC,CASSYSGSGPGGYTF
TRBV11-2,.,TRBJ1-1,.,TGTGCCAGCGGGGCGGGTGTAGGCACTGAAGCTTTCTTT,CASGAGVGTEAFF
TRBV7-7,.,TRBJ2-7,.,TGTGCCAGCAGCTTAGCCGGCTCCTACGAGCAGTACTTC,CASSLAGSYEQYF
TRBV9,TRBD2,TRBJ2-1,.,TGTGCCAGCAGCATTTCAGCCGGGACTAGCTCATTCGAGCAGTTCTTC,CASSISAGTSSFEQFF
TRBV18,.,TRBJ2-2,once,TGTGCCAGCTCACCACTTGCCCGGGAGTGGGACACCGGGGAGCTGTTTTTT,CASSPLAREWDTGELFF
TRBV29-1,.,TRBJ1-2,.,TGCAGCGTTTTGGACCTTAGAACGGCGGTATTC,CSVLDLRTAVF
TRBV28,.,TRBJ2-2,.,TGTGCCAGCAGTTTATTTCGGGGGAGAGGCACCGGGGAGCTGTTTTTT,CASSLFRGRGTGELFF
TRBV7-8,TRBD1,TRBJ1-2,once,TGTGCCAGCAGCTTGGAGGGACAGCTCTATGGCTACACCTTC,CASSLEGQLYGYTF
TRBV2,TRBD2,TRBJ2-5,.,TGTGCCAGCAATGCTCCGGGACTAGGTGGGCAAGAGACCCAGTACTTC,CASNAPGLGGQETQYF
TRBV18,.,TRBJ2-7,.,TGTGCCAGCTCACCACAATCCTACGAGCAGTACTTC,CASSPQSYEQYF
TRBV7-9,.,TRBJ1-3,once,TGTGCCAGCAGCTCCGTTGTGGGGGGTCTTGAGTCCGGAAACACCATATATTTT,CASSSVVGGLESGNTIYF
TRBV19,.,TRBJ2-2,.,TGTGCCAGTAGTACCGGGACGAACACCGGGGAGCTGTTTTTT,CASSTGTNTGELFF